Below are 2 T cell receptor beta chains sequenced from a single sample in a study of blood T cells in healthy people across ages. Next came a second PCR, run for about 7 to 12 cycles, which used a sample-barcoded 5' primer along with a J-beta primer mix. TCRdb re-derived calls from the 5' RACE reads in MiXCR, one entry per CDR3 protein. Counted here are about 1 million distinct CDR3 sequences, 35% to 55% occurring once; the ten biggest clones make up approximately 20%. Sequencing used blood. The receptors were gathered from an older woman in good health.

This chain uses TRBV5-1 with TRBJ2-7; 9 positions agree with TRBD1. The CDR3 consists of 16 residues. Trimming cost V 2 bases and J 2 bases; bases outside gene matches: 8. Germline-derived CDR1 and CDR2 are SGHRS and YFSETQ. CDR3 sequence (DNA): TGCGCCAGCAGCTTTTCTACCGGGACAGGGACCTACGAGCAGTACTTC. Translated, it gives CASSFSTGTGTYEQYF.

Only a few counts were recorded for this clonotype. The chain recombines TRBV10-3 with TRBJ2-7; TRBD2 matches at 13 bases. CDR3 size: 14 residues. Germline assignment: CDR1 ENHRY and CDR2 SYGVKD. The V segment lost 6 bases and the J segment 6 bases; nucleotides outside the gene matches: 5. The CDR3 coding sequence is TGTGCCATCAGGGGGACTAGCGGGAAGGCCGAGCAGTACTTC. Encoded protein: CAIRGTSGKAEQYF.